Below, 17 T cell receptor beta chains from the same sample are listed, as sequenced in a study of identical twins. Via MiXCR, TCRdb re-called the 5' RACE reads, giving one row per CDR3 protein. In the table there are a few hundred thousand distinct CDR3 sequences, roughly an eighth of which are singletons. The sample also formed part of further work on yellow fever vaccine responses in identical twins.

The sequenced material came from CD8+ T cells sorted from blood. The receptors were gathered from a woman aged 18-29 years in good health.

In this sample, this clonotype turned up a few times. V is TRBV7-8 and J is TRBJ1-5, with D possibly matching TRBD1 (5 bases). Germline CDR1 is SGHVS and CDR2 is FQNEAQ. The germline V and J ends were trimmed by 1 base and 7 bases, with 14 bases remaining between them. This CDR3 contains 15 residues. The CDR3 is CASSLGVGARQPQHF. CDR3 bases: TGTGCCAGCAGCTTAGGTGTAGGGGCTCGACAGCCCCAGCATTTT.

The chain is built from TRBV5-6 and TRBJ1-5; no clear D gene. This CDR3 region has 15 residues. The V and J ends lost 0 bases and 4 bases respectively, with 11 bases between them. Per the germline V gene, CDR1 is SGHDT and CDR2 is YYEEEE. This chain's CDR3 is CASSLGGQPNQPQHF. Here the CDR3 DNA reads TGTGCCAGCAGCTTGGGCGGGCAGCCGAATCAGCCCCAGCATTTT.

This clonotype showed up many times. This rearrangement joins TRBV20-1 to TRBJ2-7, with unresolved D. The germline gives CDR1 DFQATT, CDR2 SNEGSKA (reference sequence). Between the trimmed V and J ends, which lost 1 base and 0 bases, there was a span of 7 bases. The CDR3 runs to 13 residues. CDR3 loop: CSARVASSYEQYV. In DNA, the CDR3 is TGCAGTGCTAGAGTCGCGAGCTCCTACGAGCAGTACGTC.

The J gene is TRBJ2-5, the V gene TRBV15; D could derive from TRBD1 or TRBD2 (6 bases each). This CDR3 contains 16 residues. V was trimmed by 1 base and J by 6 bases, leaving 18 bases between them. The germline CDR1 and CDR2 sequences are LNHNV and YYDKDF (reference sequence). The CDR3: CATSRARGTGRKTQYF. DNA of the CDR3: TGTGCCACCAGCAGAGCGAGGGGCACAGGGAGGAAGACCCAGTACTTC.

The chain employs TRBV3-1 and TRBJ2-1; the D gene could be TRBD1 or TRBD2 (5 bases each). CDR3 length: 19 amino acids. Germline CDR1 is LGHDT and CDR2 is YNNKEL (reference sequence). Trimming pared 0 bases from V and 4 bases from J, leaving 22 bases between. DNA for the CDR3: TGTGCCAGCAGCCAAGATATCGTACGGGACGCAAGGGATTACAATGAGCAGTTCTTC. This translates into CASSQDIVRDARDYNEQFF.

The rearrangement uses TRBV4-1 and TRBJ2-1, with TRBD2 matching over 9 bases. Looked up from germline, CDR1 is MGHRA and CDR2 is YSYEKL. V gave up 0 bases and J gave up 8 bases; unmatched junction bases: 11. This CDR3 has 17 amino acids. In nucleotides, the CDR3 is TGCGCCAGCAGCCAAGATATGGGCGGGAGGGCGGTCGATGAGCAGTTCTTC. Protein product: CASSQDMGGRAVDEQFF.

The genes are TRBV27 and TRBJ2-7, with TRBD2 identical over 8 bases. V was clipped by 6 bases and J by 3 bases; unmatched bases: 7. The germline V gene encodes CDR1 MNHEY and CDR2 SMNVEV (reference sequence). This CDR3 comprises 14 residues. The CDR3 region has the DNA TGTGCCAGCAGGAGAGCGGGAGTTCTCTACGAGCAGTACTTC. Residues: CASRRAGVLYEQYF.

CDR3 DNA: TGTGCCAGCAGCTTAGGGTCGACAGGTATGGGCGAGCAGTACTTC. It codes for CASSLGSTGMGEQYF. The chain has TRBV11-2 and TRBJ2-7; D is perhaps TRBD1 (6 bases). From germline, CDR1 is SGHAT and CDR2 FQNNGV. The V end lost 1 base, the J end lost 6 bases, and 16 bases lay between the germline ends. CDR3 length: 15 amino acids.

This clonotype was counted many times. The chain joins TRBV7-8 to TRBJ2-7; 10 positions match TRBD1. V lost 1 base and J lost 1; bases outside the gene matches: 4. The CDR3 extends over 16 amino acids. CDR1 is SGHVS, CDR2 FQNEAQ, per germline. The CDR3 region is CASSLEEGQGSYEQYV. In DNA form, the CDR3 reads TGTGCCAGCAGCTTAGAGGAGGGACAGGGGTCCTACGAGCAGTACGTC.

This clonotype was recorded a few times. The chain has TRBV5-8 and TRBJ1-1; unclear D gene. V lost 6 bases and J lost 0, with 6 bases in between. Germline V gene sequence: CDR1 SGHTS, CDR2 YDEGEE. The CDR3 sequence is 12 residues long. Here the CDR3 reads CASTTMNTEAFF. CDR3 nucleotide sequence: TGTGCCAGCACGACCATGAACACTGAAGCTTTCTTT. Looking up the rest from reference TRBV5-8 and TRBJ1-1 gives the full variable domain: EAGVTQSPTHLIKTRGQQATLRCSPISGHTSVYWYQQALGLGLQFLLWYDEGEERNRGNFPPRFSGRQFPNYSSELNVNALELEDSALYLCASTTMNTEAFFGQGTRLTVV.

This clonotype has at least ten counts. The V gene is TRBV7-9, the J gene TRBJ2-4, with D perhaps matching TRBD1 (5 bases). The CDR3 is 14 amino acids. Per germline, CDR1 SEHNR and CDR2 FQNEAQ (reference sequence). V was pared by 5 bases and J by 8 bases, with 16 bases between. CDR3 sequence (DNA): TGTGCCAGCAGCACCGTAGATGGGGCTTACATTCAGTACTTC. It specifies CASSTVDGAYIQYF.

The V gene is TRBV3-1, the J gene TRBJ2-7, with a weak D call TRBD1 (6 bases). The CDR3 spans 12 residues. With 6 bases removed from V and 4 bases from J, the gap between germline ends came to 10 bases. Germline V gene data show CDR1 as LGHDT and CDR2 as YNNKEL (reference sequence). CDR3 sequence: CASSTGWYEQYF. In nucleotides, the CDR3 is TGTGCCAGCAGTACAGGGTGGTACGAGCAGTACTTC.

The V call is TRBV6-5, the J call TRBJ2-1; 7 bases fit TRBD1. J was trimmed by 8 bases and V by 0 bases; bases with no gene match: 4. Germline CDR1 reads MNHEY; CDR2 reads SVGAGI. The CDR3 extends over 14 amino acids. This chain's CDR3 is CASSYSAGGDEQFF. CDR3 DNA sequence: TGTGCCAGCAGTTACTCTGCAGGGGGAGATGAGCAGTTCTTC.

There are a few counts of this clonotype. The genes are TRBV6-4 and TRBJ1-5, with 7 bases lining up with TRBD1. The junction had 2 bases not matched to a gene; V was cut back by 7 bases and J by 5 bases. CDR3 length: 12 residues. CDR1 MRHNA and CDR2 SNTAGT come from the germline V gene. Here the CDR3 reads CASTTGDQPQHF. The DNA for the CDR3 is TGTGCCAGCACTACAGGGGATCAGCCCCAGCATTTT.

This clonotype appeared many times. The CDR3 DNA is TGTGCCAGCAGATTACAAGAGACCCAGTACTTC. This codes for CASRLQETQYF. This sequence joins TRBV12-3 or TRBV12-4 and TRBJ2-5; D is undetermined. The CDR3 is 11 residues long. The V end was cut by 6 bases, the J end by 2 bases, with 4 bases between.

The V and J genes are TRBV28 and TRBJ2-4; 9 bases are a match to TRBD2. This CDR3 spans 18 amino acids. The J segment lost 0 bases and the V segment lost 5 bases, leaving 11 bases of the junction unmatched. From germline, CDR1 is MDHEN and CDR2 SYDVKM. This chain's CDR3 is CASSPRGGGARAKNIQYF. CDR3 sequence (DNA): TGTGCCAGCAGTCCTCGGGGCGGGGGGGCTCGAGCCAAAAACATTCAGTACTTC.

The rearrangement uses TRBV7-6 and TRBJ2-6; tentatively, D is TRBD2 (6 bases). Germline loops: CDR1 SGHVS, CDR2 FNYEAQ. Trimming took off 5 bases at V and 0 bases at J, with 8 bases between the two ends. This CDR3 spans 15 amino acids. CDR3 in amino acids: CASSAGSSGANVLTF. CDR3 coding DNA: TGTGCCAGCAGCGCCGGGAGCTCTGGGGCCAACGTCCTGACTTTC.